Listed below are T cell receptor beta chains from one sample, sequenced in a study of tumor-infiltrating lymphocytes in localized non-small cell lung cancer. Measured with immunoSEQ multiplex PCR; TCRdb has only the in-frame clones, and not every one. The data show approximately 2,800 clones, with under 65% seen just once and about 10% held by the top ten. Specimen: uninvolved lung tissue not adjacent to the tumor. The receptor set was obtained from a human donor with non-small cell lung cancer. Both conserved end residues are part of each CDR3. A D gene is named only where the DNA matches it firmly. Where a row states a size, it is once, few, many or the class of an expanded clone; other rows omit it.

j_call d_call v_call clone_size cdr3_aa cdr3_nt
TRBJ2-1 TRBD2 TRBV11-3 few CASSMTSALNEQFF TGTGCCAGCAGCATGACTAGCGCACTCAATGAGCAGTTCTTC
TRBJ2-7 - TRBV7-3 - CASSSGAGLPQYF TGTGCCAGCAGCTCAGGGGCGGGACTGCCTCAGTACTTC
TRBJ2-7 TRBD1 TRBV5-1 few CASSRLQGAREQYF TGCGCCAGCAGCCGTTTACAGGGGGCTCGGGAGCAGTACTTC
TRBJ1-5 TRBD1 TRBV30 - CAWTPRRDREPAQHF TGTGCCTGGACCCCCAGGAGGGACAGGGAACCAGCCCAGCATTTT
TRBJ2-2 TRBD1 TRBV19 - CATTLRDRGVSGELFF TGTGCCACCACCCTCCGGGACAGGGGTGTGTCCGGGGAGCTGTTTTTT
TRBJ2-2 - TRBV11-2 - CASSLDPLNTGELFF TGTGCCAGCAGCTTAGATCCCCTGAACACCGGGGAGCTGTTTTTT
TRBJ2-7 TRBD2 TRBV5-1 - CASSPSGGPTYEQYF TGCGCCAGCAGCCCTAGCGGGGGGCCGACCTACGAGCAGTACTTC
TRBJ1-3 - TRBV6-1 - CASSAQQAPSSGNTIYF TGTGCCAGCAGTGCTCAACAGGCGCCAAGCTCTGGAAACACCATATATTTT
TRBJ1-1 - TRBV7-2 - CASSPLRSTEAFF TGTGCCAGCAGCCCCCTCCGAAGTACTGAAGCTTTCTTT
TRBJ2-3 TRBD1 TRBV4-3 large CASSQGQGWMTDTQYF TGCGCCAGCAGCCAGGGACAGGGTTGGATGACAGATACGCAGTATTTT
TRBJ2-2 - TRBV7-8 - CASSPRGAGELFF TGTGCCAGCAGCCCCAGGGGAGCCGGGGAGCTGTTTTTT
TRBJ2-1 TRBD2 TRBV7-9 - CASSLAEKAGDLKFF TGTGCCAGCAGCTTAGCGGAGAAAGCGGGAGATTTGAAGTTCTTC
TRBJ2-6 - TRBV10-3 - CAISPSSGANVLTF TGTGCCATCAGCCCAAGCTCTGGGGCCAACGTCCTGACTTTC
TRBJ2-7 - TRBV19 once CASSIAGGYEQYF TGTGCCAGTAGTATAGCTGGAGGGTACGAGCAGTACTTC
TRBJ1-5 TRBD1 TRBV7-2 few CASSFDRGGQPQHF TGTGCCAGCAGCTTCGACAGGGGAGGTCAGCCCCAGCATTTT
TRBJ2-7 TRBD1 TRBV4-3 large CASSQTGASSYEQYF TGCGCCAGCAGCCAAACAGGGGCTAGCTCCTACGAGCAGTACTTC
TRBJ2-1 TRBD2 TRBV7-9 - CASSTTSGARSYNEQFF TGTGCCAGCAGCACGACTAGCGGGGCACGCTCCTACAATGAGCAGTTCTTC
TRBJ2-7 TRBD2 TRBV19 few CASSPKAGADEQYF TGTGCCAGTAGTCCCAAAGCGGGGGCCGACGAGCAGTACTTC
TRBJ1-1 TRBD1 TRBV6-5 - CASRRQVSAGGEAFF TGTGCCAGCAGGCGGCAGGTTTCCGCAGGGGGTGAAGCTTTCTTT
TRBJ2-7 TRBD2 TRBV7-9 - CASSSAGLTGYEQYF TGTGCCAGCAGCTCCGCGGGACTAACAGGCTACGAGCAGTACTTC
TRBJ2-3 - TRBV7-2 - CASSLYTGADTQYF TGTGCCAGCAGCTTATATACTGGGGCAGATACGCAGTATTTT
TRBJ2-5 - TRBV7-8 - CASSRGRKETQYF TGTGCCAGCAGCCGGGGGCGTAAAGAGACCCAGTACTTC
TRBJ1-5 TRBD1 TRBV28 - CASRQQGGTVQPQHF TGTGCCAGCAGACAACAAGGGGGGACAGTACAGCCCCAGCATTTT
TRBJ1-5 - TRBV4-3 - CASSQDYPGVMRPQHF TGCGCCAGCAGCCAAGATTATCCCGGGGTTATGCGACCCCAGCATTTT
TRBJ2-3 - TRBV9 - CASSPRTLYWDTQYF TGTGCCAGCAGCCCCCGGACACTCTATTGGGATACGCAGTATTTT
TRBJ2-5 - TRBV29-1 large CSVEDERGLGETQYF TGCAGCGTTGAAGATGAAAGGGGCTTGGGAGAGACCCAGTACTTC
TRBJ2-2 - TRBV7-2 - CASRARAGELFF TGTGCCAGCAGAGCAAGGGCCGGGGAGCTGTTTTTT
TRBJ1-5 - TRBV7-2 few CASSPVNQPQHF TGTGCCAGCAGCCCAGTCAATCAGCCCCAGCATTTT
TRBJ2-1 TRBD2 TRBV7-2 - CASSLRELAGAFSHNEQFF TGTGCCAGCAGCTTAAGGGAACTAGCGGGAGCCTTTTCACACAATGAGCAGTTCTTC
TRBJ1-2 - TRBV5-6 - CASSLRLNYGYTF TGTGCCAGCAGCTTAAGGTTGAACTATGGCTACACCTTC
TRBJ2-7 TRBD2 TRBV6-5 - CAIAPGLGYEQYF TGTGCCATTGCACCGGGACTAGGCTACGAGCAGTACTTC
TRBJ2-4 - TRBV30 - CAWSVSGAKNIQYF TGTGCCTGGAGTGTCTCGGGAGCCAAAAACATTCAGTACTTC
TRBJ1-6 - TRBV15 - CATSRGRAGSPLHF TGTGCCACCAGCAGGGGCAGGGCCGGGTCACCCCTCCACTTT
TRBJ1-1 - TRBV5-6 - CASSPVGRTEAFF TGTGCCAGCAGCCCCGTGGGGCGGACTGAAGCTTTCTTT
TRBJ2-4 - TRBV7-8 - CASSLAGGGIQYF TGTGCCAGCAGCTTAGCAGGGGGAGGCATTCAGTACTTC
TRBJ2-7 TRBD1 TRBV11-3 - CASSAPGQGSEQYF TGTGCCAGCAGCGCTCCGGGACAGGGGTCCGAGCAGTACTTC
TRBJ2-1 - TRBV7-3 - CASSPASGYNEQFF TGTGCCAGCAGCCCAGCTTCGGGGTACAATGAGCAGTTCTTC
TRBJ2-7 TRBD2 TRBV5-4 - CASSSGTSGSSYEQYF TGTGCCAGCAGCTCCGGGACTAGCGGGAGCTCCTACGAGCAGTACTTC
TRBJ1-5 - TRBV6-1 few CASSADGPDQPQHF TGTGCCAGCAGCGCGGACGGGCCCGACCAGCCCCAGCATTTT
TRBJ2-1 - TRBV5-1 large CASSLITVDYNEQFF TGCGCCAGCAGCTTGATTACGGTAGACTACAATGAGCAGTTCTTC
TRBJ1-1 - TRBV10-3 - CAIRAGILGGTEAFF TGTGCCATCAGGGCAGGGATACTGGGGGGCACTGAAGCTTTCTTT
TRBJ2-5 TRBD2 TRBV11-2 large CASSSGTSGRGETQYF TGTGCCAGCAGCTCGGGGACTAGCGGGAGGGGGGAGACCCAGTACTTC
TRBJ2-7 TRBD2 TRBV29-1 once CSVEAGLAGYEQYF TGCAGCGTTGAAGCGGGACTAGCGGGATACGAGCAGTACTTC
TRBJ1-1 - TRBV5-6 - CASSLGSLEAFF TGTGCCAGCAGCTTGGGCAGTCTAGAAGCTTTCTTT
TRBJ1-4 - TRBV7-9 - CASSLLATNEKLFF TGTGCCAGCAGCTTACTCGCAACTAATGAAAAACTGTTTTTT
TRBJ1-1 - TRBV7-2 - CASSLLVVRVNTEAFF TGTGCCAGCAGCTTATTGGTTGTGAGGGTGAACACTGAAGCTTTCTTT
TRBJ1-2 - TRBV7-2 - CASSSVGAGLYGYTF TGTGCCAGCAGCTCCGTGGGGGCAGGGCTCTATGGCTACACCTTC
TRBJ1-1 - TRBV25-1 - CASTKGGSTEAFF TGTGCCAGCACCAAAGGGGGATCCACTGAAGCTTTCTTT
TRBJ2-2 TRBD2 TRBV30 - CAWMSRREGPYTGELFF TGTGCCTGGATGAGTCGACGGGAGGGCCCGTACACCGGGGAGCTGTTTTTT
TRBJ2-4 - TRBV2 - CASSEGALFDIQYF TGTGCCAGCAGTGAAGGGGCCTTATTCGACATTCAGTACTTC
TRBJ2-3 - TRBV21-1 medium-sized CASSLRAVSTDTQYF TGTGCCAGCAGCCTCCGAGCGGTTAGCACAGATACGCAGTATTTT
TRBJ1-2 TRBD1 TRBV6-5 - CASSYGQGGGYTF TGTGCCAGCAGTTACGGACAGGGGGGAGGCTACACCTTC
TRBJ1-5 - TRBV30 - CAWSGRQAQPQHF TGTGCCTGGAGTGGACGACAGGCTCAGCCCCAGCATTTT
TRBJ1-4 TRBD1 TRBV27 - CASSTGQGYEKLFF TGTGCCAGCAGTACGGGACAGGGGTACGAAAAACTGTTTTTT
TRBJ1-4 - TRBV20-1 once CSATNEKLFF TGCAGTGCTACAAATGAAAAACTGTTTTTT
TRBJ1-2 - TRBV30 - CAWEGKGANYGYTF TGTGCCTGGGAGGGTAAGGGAGCGAACTATGGCTACACCTTC
TRBJ1-2 - TRBV30 - CAGNRDSGYYGYTF TGTGCCGGGAACCGGGACTCGGGGTACTATGGCTACACCTTC
TRBJ1-2 - TRBV6-6 few CASRWSDGGYTF TGTGCCAGCAGGTGGAGTGATGGGGGCTACACCTTC
TRBJ2-7 TRBD1 TRBV5-1 - CASSSGTGGQTTYEQYF TGCGCCAGCAGCTCCGGGACAGGGGGCCAAACTACCTACGAGCAGTACTTC